The next 30 T cell receptor beta chains were all read from a single sample in a study of blood T cell repertoires in COVID-19. The repertoire was sequenced with immunoSEQ multiplex PCR; TCRdb's copy has only in-frame clones and lacks some. Among 180,000 or so clones listed, 75% to 90% were seen once. The source material was PBMCs or T cells enriched from blood (not recorded which). Every receptor here comes from a man aged 40-50 years who had recovered from COVID-19.

The CDR3 spells CASSLGQGLGQPQHF. Written as DNA, the CDR3 is TGCGCCAGCAGCTTGGGACAGGGGTTGGGGCAGCCCCAGCATTTT. The V and J genes are TRBV5-1 and TRBJ1-5; TRBD1 agrees at 8 bases. The length of the CDR3 is 15 residues. Germline V gene lookup returns CDR1 SGHRS and CDR2 YFSETQ. With V trimmed by 0 bases and J by 7 bases, 6 bases remained unmatched.

The chain recombines TRBV19 with TRBJ1-4, with TRBD1 as a possible D gene (5 bases). This CDR3 is 15 amino acids long. V lost 6 bases, J lost 4 bases, and 15 bases lay in between. Germline CDR1 is LNHDA and CDR2 is SQIVND (reference sequence). In nucleotides, the CDR3 is TGTGCCAGTAGCCCGGGGGGAAGTTATAATGAAAAACTGTTTTTT. The encoded protein is CASSPGGSYNEKLFF.

The CDR3 sequence: CASSLGESGTDTQYF. In DNA form, the CDR3 reads TGTGCCAGCAGCTTAGGGGAGTCAGGCACAGATACGCAGTATTTT. The J gene is TRBJ2-3, the V gene TRBV7-9; perhaps TRBD2 as D (5 bases). Trimming removed 1 base from V and 1 base from J, with 9 bases in between. This CDR3 is 15 amino acids long. Germline V CDR1 and CDR2: SEHNR, FQNEAQ (reference sequence). Full variable domain (rest looked up from reference TRBV7-9 and TRBJ2-3): DTGVSQNPRHKITKRGQNVTFRCDPISEHNRLYWYRQTLGQGPEFLTYFQNEAQLEKSRLLSDRFSAERPKGSFSTLEIQRTEQGDSAMYLCASSLGESGTDTQYFGPGTRLTVL.

This chain connects TRBV9 to TRBJ1-2; D perhaps matches TRBD1 (5 bases). Germline V gene lookup returns CDR1 SGDLS and CDR2 YYNGEE. CDR3 length: 15 residues. The ends were cut back, 0 bases at V and 7 bases at J, with 16 bases in the middle. The CDR3 DNA follows: TGTGCCAGCAGCGTAGGTACGGACACAGCGGGTGGCTACACCTTC. Translating it yields CASSVGTDTAGGYTF.

The chain links TRBV6-5 to TRBJ2-3, with 15 bases lining up with TRBD2. The CDR3 extends over 16 amino acids. CDR1 is MNHEY and CDR2 is SVGAGI in the germline V gene. Germline trimming cut 4 bases from V and 4 bases from J; bases unmatched to any gene: 3. The CDR3 DNA is TGTGCCAGCAGTTGGACTAGCGGGGGGGCTCCAGATACGCAGTATTTT. Its translation: CASSWTSGGAPDTQYF.

This clone was detected only a few times. The gene calls are TRBV10-1 and TRBJ2-1, with D perhaps matching TRBD1 (5 bases). Trimming shortened V by 0 bases and J by 10 bases, and 13 bases separated the two germline ends. From germline, CDR1 is WNHNN and CDR2 SYGVQD (reference sequence). CDR3 length: 14 residues. The CDR3 loop reads CASSESGSRGEQFF. CDR3 sequence (DNA): TGCGCCAGCAGTGAGTCAGGCTCAAGGGGAGAGCAGTTCTTC.

CDR3 region: CASSRETRAYEQYF. CDR3 coding DNA: TGTGCCAGCAGTCGGGAGACAAGAGCCTACGAGCAGTACTTC. The rearrangement joins TRBV2 to TRBJ2-7; tentative D call: TRBD2 (6 bases). With 5 bases removed from V and 2 bases from J, the gap between germline ends came to 13 bases. Germline V gene sequence: CDR1 SNHLY, CDR2 FYNNEI. This CDR3 spans 14 amino acids.

The genes are TRBV29-1 and TRBJ2-3; 8 positions agree with TRBD2. The CDR3 runs to 15 residues. With V trimmed by 4 bases and J by 0 bases, 6 bases remained unmatched. Per germline, CDR1 SQVTM and CDR2 ANQGSEA. Here the CDR3 reads CSVGASGFSTDTQYF. The CDR3 DNA is TGCAGCGTTGGGGCTAGCGGGTTTAGCACAGATACGCAGTATTTT.

The V and J genes are TRBV6-1 and TRBJ1-1, with TRBD1 matching 8 bases. Germline V gives CDR1 MNHNS, CDR2 SASEGT. With 4 bases clipped from V and 0 bases from J, the junction kept 4 bases outside the gene matches. The CDR3 sequence is 15 residues long. The CDR3 DNA reads as TGTGCCAGCAGTGTAGCGACAGGGGTGAACACTGAAGCTTTCTTT. This sequence encodes CASSVATGVNTEAFF.

This rearrangement joins TRBV5-1 to TRBJ1-1; tentative D call: TRBD1 (5 bases). In germline, CDR1 is SGHRS, CDR2 YFSETQ. This CDR3 has 14 residues. V shed 4 bases and J shed 1 base, with 11 bases lying between them. CDR3 bases: TGCGCCAGCAGCACCAGCGGGGGGAACACTGAAGCTTTCTTT. Translating it yields CASSTSGGNTEAFF.

This sequence joins TRBV4-1 and TRBJ1-4; D remains ambiguous. The length of the CDR3 is 17 residues. The V end was cut by 0 bases, the J end by 8 bases, with 19 bases between. Germline assignment: CDR1 MGHRA and CDR2 YSYEKL. The CDR3 reads CASSQDELIRLGEKLFF. The CDR3 region has the DNA TGCGCCAGCAGCCAAGACGAATTGATTAGACTTGGGGAAAAACTGTTTTTT.

This chain joins TRBV19 and TRBJ1-6, with D tentatively TRBD1 (6 bases). The ends were cut back, 7 bases at V and 8 bases at J, with 21 bases in the middle. Germline assignment: CDR1 LNHDA and CDR2 SQIVND (reference sequence). The length of the CDR3 is 16 residues. The CDR3, as DNA: TGTGCCAGTACCCAACGGGGACACGGACGAGATTCACCCCTCCACTTT. Translation: CASTQRGHGRDSPLHF.

V and J are TRBV10-3 and TRBJ2-7; 8 bases map to TRBD1. The CDR3 totals 16 residues. With V trimmed by 6 bases and J by 2 bases, 12 bases remained unmatched. Germline CDR1 reads ENHRY; CDR2 reads SYGVKD. CDR3 loop: CAISFLSDREAYEQYF. CDR3 sequence (DNA): TGTGCCATCAGCTTTCTCTCGGACAGGGAAGCCTACGAGCAGTACTTC.

The chain employs TRBV28 and TRBJ1-2; D perhaps matches TRBD1 (6 bases). Germline CDR1 is MDHEN and CDR2 is SYDVKM. With 7 bases removed from V and 4 bases from J, the gap between germline ends came to 13 bases. This CDR3 is built from 13 residues. CDR3 bases: TGTGCCAGCACTTCAACAGGGTTCTATGGCTACACCTTC. Translating gives CASTSTGFYGYTF.

V gene TRBV19 combines with J gene TRBJ2-7; a possible D gene is TRBD1 (6 bases). The CDR3 loop spans 15 amino acids. V dropped 4 bases and J dropped 3 bases, with 16 bases sitting between them. Germline lookup yields CDR1 LNHDA and CDR2 SQIVND (reference sequence). The CDR3 is CASSTTGIRGYEQYF. The CDR3, as DNA: TGTGCCAGTAGTACTACAGGGATCCGAGGCTACGAGCAGTACTTC.

V usage is TRBV30 and J usage is TRBJ2-7; TRBD1 aligns across 12 bases. The CDR3 contains 15 residues. V was clipped by 0 bases and J by 5 bases; unmatched bases: 5. Germline V CDR1 and CDR2: GTSNPN, SVGIG (reference sequence). CDR3 sequence: CAWSVQGQGAHEQYF. For the CDR3, the DNA is TGTGCCTGGAGTGTACAGGGACAGGGGGCACACGAGCAGTACTTC.

V and J are TRBV5-1 and TRBJ1-5; maybe TRBD1 (6 bases). Trimming pared 0 bases from V and 7 bases from J, leaving 8 bases between. The CDR3 consists of 13 residues. Germline values: CDR1 SGHRS, CDR2 YFSETQ. CDR3 nucleotides: TGCGCCAGCAGCTTGGATGGGGGCCAGCCCCAGCATTTT. It codes for CASSLDGGQPQHF. Looking up the rest from reference TRBV5-1 and TRBJ1-5 gives the full variable domain: KAGVTQTPRYLIKTRGQQVTLSCSPISGHRSVSWYQQTPGQGLQFLFEYFSETQRNKGNFPGRFSGRQFSNSRSEMNVSTLELGDSALYLCASSLDGGQPQHFGDGTRLSIL.

For this clone: Other nucleotide sequences from this sample produce the same CDR3. The chain joins TRBV7-2 to TRBJ1-4; D not certain. The CDR3 is 13 residues long. V lost 0 bases and J lost 10, with 9 bases in between. The germline V gene encodes CDR1 SGHTA and CDR2 FQGNSA. DNA for the CDR3: TGTGCCAGCAGCTTAGCACGGCGGGGAAAACTGTTTTTT. The encoded protein is CASSLARRGKLFF.

V is TRBV11-2 and J is TRBJ1-3, with 7 bases matching TRBD1. Germline values: CDR1 SGHAT, CDR2 FQNNGV. CDR3 length: 16 residues. V shed 5 bases and J 0 bases; nucleotides not matched to a gene: 7. The CDR3 nucleotides read TGTGCCAGCAGCGCCGGGACAGCCACCTCTGGAAACACCATATATTTT. As protein: CASSAGTATSGNTIYF.

The chain uses TRBV19 and TRBJ1-5; a weak D match, TRBD1 (5 bases). The CDR3 runs to 15 residues. The germline V and J ends were trimmed by 3 bases and 4 bases, with 13 bases remaining between them. The germline CDR1 and CDR2 sequences are LNHDA and SQIVND (reference sequence). CDR3 amino acids: CASSMSPGGNQPQHF. In DNA, the CDR3 is TGTGCCAGTAGTATGAGCCCGGGGGGGAATCAGCCCCAGCATTTT.

The CDR3 loop reads CASSVARTGFNYGYTF. The CDR3, as DNA: TGTGCCAGCAGCGTAGCCCGGACAGGATTTAACTATGGCTACACCTTC. The V call is TRBV9, the J call TRBJ1-2; 7 bases map to TRBD1. Germline CDR1 SGDLS, CDR2 YYNGEE. V trimming: 0 bases; J trimming: 1 base; junction bases outside the gene matches: 6. There are 16 residues in the CDR3.

The rearrangement joins TRBV7-9 to TRBJ2-7, with 9 bases identical to TRBD2. The CDR3 length is 15 residues. The junction had 4 bases not matched to a gene; V was cut back by 2 bases and J by 2 bases. Germline V gene lookup returns CDR1 SEHNR and CDR2 FQNEAQ (reference sequence). For the CDR3, the DNA is TGTGCCAGCAGCTTATCCGGACTAGCGACCTACGAGCAGTACTTC. Protein: CASSLSGLATYEQYF. Variable domain in full (rest from reference TRBV7-9 and TRBJ2-7): DTGVSQNPRHKITKRGQNVTFRCDPISEHNRLYWYRQTLGQGPEFLTYFQNEAQLEKSRLLSDRFSAERPKGSFSTLEIQRTEQGDSAMYLCASSLSGLATYEQYFGPGTRLTVT.

The CDR3 protein is CASSPLPGQGPFEAFF. In DNA, the CDR3 is TGTGCCAGCAGTCCCTTGCCGGGACAGGGACCATTTGAAGCTTTCTTT. The rearrangement links TRBV28 to TRBJ1-1; 9 bases align to TRBD1. The germline gives CDR1 MDHEN, CDR2 SYDVKM. There are 16 residues in the CDR3. Trimming removed 5 bases from V and 7 bases from J; junction bases left unmatched: 14.

In this sample, this clone turned up many times. V is TRBV24-1 and J is TRBJ2-4; perhaps TRBD2 as D (6 bases). The CDR3 has 14 residues. Trimming took off 5 bases at V and 1 base at J, with 8 bases between the two ends. Germline values: CDR1 KGHDR, CDR2 SFDVKD. This CDR3 reads CATSGGRAKNIQYF. CDR3 nucleotides: TGTGCCACCAGTGGGGGGAGGGCCAAAAACATTCAGTACTTC.

This rearrangement joins TRBV6-5 to TRBJ2-7, with 11 bases lining up with TRBD1. The ends lost 10 bases at V and 3 bases at J; junction bases unmatched: 5. The length of the CDR3 is 13 residues. The V gene's germline CDR1 is MNHEY and CDR2 SVGAGI. CDR3 sequence reads: CATRTGGIYEQYF. Here the CDR3 DNA reads TGTGCCACCAGGACAGGGGGCATCTACGAGCAGTACTTC.

The rearrangement uses TRBV28 and TRBJ2-1, with TRBD2 identical over 7 bases. The V gene's germline CDR1 is MDHEN and CDR2 SYDVKM. This CDR3 has 13 amino acids. Trimming cost V 4 bases and J 7 bases; bases outside gene matches: 4. CDR3 DNA: TGTGCCAGCAGTTCGCGGACTAGTAATGAGCAGTTCTTC. Its translation is CASSSRTSNEQFF. Supplemented by reference TRBV28 and TRBJ2-1, the full variable domain reads DVKVTQSSRYLVKRTGEKVFLECVQDMDHENMFWYRQDPGLGLRLIYFSYDVKMKEKGDIPEGYSVSREKKERFSLILESASTNQTSMYLCASSSRTSNEQFFGPGTRLTVL.

The genes are TRBV13 and TRBJ1-1; no clear D gene. CDR1 PRHDT and CDR2 FYEKMQ come from the germline V gene (reference sequence). The CDR3 sequence is 12 residues long. The germline V and J ends were trimmed by 5 bases and 5 bases, with 9 bases remaining between them. The CDR3 reads CASSRSGTEAFF. The CDR3 coding sequence is TGTGCCAGCAGCCGTAGCGGGACTGAAGCTTTCTTT. Using reference TRBV13 and TRBJ1-1 for the parts outside the CDR3, the full variable domain is AAGVIQSPRHLIKEKRETATLKCYPIPRHDTVYWYQQGPGQDPQFLISFYEKMQSDKGSIPDRFSAQQFSDYHSELNMSSLELGDSALYFCASSRSGTEAFFGQGTRLTVV.

In this sample, this clone turned up once. This chain links TRBV11-2 with TRBJ1-5; perhaps TRBD1 as D (5 bases). The CDR3 is 18 residues long. The germline CDR1 and CDR2 sequences are SGHAT and FQNNGV. V gave up 1 base and J gave up 0 bases, with 16 bases separating them. DNA for the CDR3: TGTGCCAGCAGCTTAGGACGCCCGGGGGTCTATAGCAATCAGCCCCAGCATTTT. Translating it yields CASSLGRPGVYSNQPQHF.

The genes are TRBV5-1 and TRBJ2-3; D not resolved. This CDR3 is 15 amino acids long. Per the germline V gene, CDR1 is SGHRS and CDR2 is YFSETQ. V was trimmed by 0 bases and J by 2 bases, leaving 10 bases between them. The CDR3 region is CASSLVPGFTDTQYF. The CDR3 nucleotides read TGCGCCAGCAGCTTGGTCCCCGGGTTCACAGATACGCAGTATTTT.

V is TRBV29-1 and J is TRBJ2-2, with D uncertain. The V and J ends lost 3 bases and 2 bases respectively, with 7 bases between them. The CDR3 has 13 amino acids. Germline CDR1 SQVTM, CDR2 ANQGSEA. In nucleotides, the CDR3 is TGCAGCGTTGATGCAGATAACACCGGGGAGCTGTTTTTT. Protein: CSVDADNTGELFF.